The sequence of this T cell receptor beta chain was determined in a study of human T cells and chemical hapten exposure. For the study at large: Patients, predominantly female, presented with alopecia areata, totalis or universalis.

Whole-study findings and limits: Donor immune responses may differ from healthy people's, since all donors had alopecia. PT1 expanded TCR counts and patch test score correlated positively.

This clonotype came up a few times. Its antigen is unknown. V was cut by 6 bases and J by 9 bases, with 12 bases left in between. The CDR3 length is 13 residues. Germline V gene sequence: CDR1 SNHLY, CDR2 FYNNEI. Each CDR3 protein gets one entry after TCRdb re-called the RACE reads with MiXCR. The table records about 340,000 distinct CDR3 sequences, approximately 6.9% of them present only once. As to time point: patch test 1, 2 weeks after DPC sensitization. As for treatment: therapeutic diphenylcyclopropenone sensitization with weekly scalp DPC. Extraction yielded total RNA from whole blood (unfractionated).

The origin of this receptor is a woman aged 18-35 years with alopecia areata. Some clones in this sample may be carry-over from other donors' samples. The chain uses TRBV2 and TRBJ1-6; no clear D gene. Here the sequenced sample was whole blood, taken in connection with sensitization to the hapten diphenylcyclopropenone (DPC). The CDR3 DNA follows: TGTGCCAGCAGGCTGGAAACCGGTTCACCCCTCCACTTT. Translated, it gives CASRLETGSPLHF.